This is a list of T cell receptor beta chains from one sample in a study of blood T cell repertoires in COVID-19. Some clones are missing from TCRdb's copy, which holds only in-frame ones; the method was immunoSEQ multiplex PCR. Of approximately 88,000 clones listed, 80% are singletons. The sequenced material came from peripheral blood. These TCRs come from a man aged 50 to 60 who had recovered from COVID-19. Each CDR3 is given with its conserved first and last residue. Fields, in order: clone size, V gene, J gene, D gene, CDR3 protein, CDR3 DNA. The D gene is left open where the match is weak. Only part of the rows carry a size: once, few, many, or a class if the clone is expanded.

clone_size: NA
v_call: TRBV27
j_call: TRBJ2-7
d_call: TRBD1
cdr3_aa: CASRNRGRGDEQYF
cdr3_nt: TGTGCCAGCAGAAACAGGGGGAGAGGGGACGAGCAGTACTTC

clone_size: once
v_call: TRBV3-1/TRBV3-2
j_call: TRBJ2-5
d_call: TRBD2
cdr3_aa: CASSHSGGQTQYF
cdr3_nt: TGTGCCAGCAGCCACAGCGGGGGACAGACCCAGTACTTC

clone_size: NA
v_call: TRBV21-1
j_call: TRBJ1-4
d_call: NA
cdr3_aa: CASSGWGQGGEKLFF
cdr3_nt: TGTGCCAGCAGCGGGTGGGGACAGGGTGGTGAAAAACTGTTTTTT

clone_size: NA
v_call: TRBV11-2
j_call: TRBJ1-5
d_call: NA
cdr3_aa: CASSLGGEGRPQHF
cdr3_nt: TGTGCCAGCAGCTTAGGGGGGGAGGGGCGGCCCCAGCATTTT

clone_size: NA
v_call: TRBV4-2
j_call: TRBJ1-1
d_call: NA
cdr3_aa: CASSHATRAEAFF
cdr3_nt: TGTGCCAGCAGCCACGCCACCCGGGCTGAAGCTTTCTTT

clone_size: NA
v_call: TRBV6-6
j_call: TRBJ2-5
d_call: TRBD2
cdr3_aa: CAGVLAGQETQYF
cdr3_nt: TGTGCCGGCGTCCTAGCGGGCCAAGAGACCCAGTACTTC

clone_size: NA
v_call: TRBV11-1
j_call: TRBJ2-7
d_call: NA
cdr3_aa: CASSQTRGGEQYF
cdr3_nt: TGTGCCAGCAGCCAAACCCGGGGTGGCGAGCAGTACTTC

clone_size: few
v_call: TRBV10-3
j_call: TRBJ2-2
d_call: TRBD1
cdr3_aa: CAIMQGANGELFF
cdr3_nt: TGTGCCATCATGCAGGGGGCAAACGGGGAGCTGTTTTTT

clone_size: NA
v_call: TRBV18
j_call: TRBJ1-1
d_call: NA
cdr3_aa: CASSPGGQPNTEAFF
cdr3_nt: TGTGCCAGCTCACCAGGCGGACAGCCGAACACTGAAGCTTTCTTT

clone_size: NA
v_call: TRBV11-2
j_call: TRBJ2-5
d_call: NA
cdr3_aa: CASSLGPARQETQYF
cdr3_nt: TGTGCCAGCAGCTTAGGTCCCGCGCGGCAAGAGACCCAGTACTTC

clone_size: NA
v_call: TRBV28
j_call: TRBJ2-1
d_call: TRBD1
cdr3_aa: CASRSYPGQLYNEQFF
cdr3_nt: TGTGCCAGCAGATCTTACCCGGGACAGCTTTACAATGAGCAGTTCTTC

clone_size: NA
v_call: TRBV19
j_call: TRBJ2-2
d_call: TRBD1
cdr3_aa: CASSTGTGARTGELFF
cdr3_nt: TGTGCCAGTAGTACAGGGACAGGGGCGCGCACCGGGGAGCTGTTTTTT

clone_size: NA
v_call: TRBV9
j_call: TRBJ2-5
d_call: NA
cdr3_aa: CASSVGGETQYF
cdr3_nt: TGTGCCAGCAGCGTAGGCGGGGAGACCCAGTACTTC

clone_size: NA
v_call: TRBV5-4
j_call: TRBJ1-1
d_call: NA
cdr3_aa: CASSLESNTEAFF
cdr3_nt: TGTGCCAGCAGCTTGGAGAGTAACACTGAAGCTTTCTTT

clone_size: once
v_call: TRBV28
j_call: TRBJ1-4
d_call: NA
cdr3_aa: CASSLSGGLGQLFF
cdr3_nt: TGTGCCAGCAGTTTATCCGGGGGGTTGGGACAACTGTTTTTT

clone_size: NA
v_call: TRBV6-5
j_call: TRBJ1-2
d_call: NA
cdr3_aa: CASSYSTHRNYGYTF
cdr3_nt: TGTGCCAGCAGTTACTCGACCCACAGAAACTATGGCTACACCTTC

clone_size: NA
v_call: TRBV6-2/TRBV6-3
j_call: TRBJ2-7
d_call: NA
cdr3_aa: CASSYSQGSYEQYF
cdr3_nt: TGTGCCAGCAGTTACTCTCAGGGATCCTACGAGCAGTACTTC

clone_size: many
v_call: TRBV11-2
j_call: TRBJ2-7
d_call: NA
cdr3_aa: CASSLVSTGSYEQYF
cdr3_nt: TGTGCCAGCAGCTTAGTGTCGACAGGCTCCTACGAGCAGTACTTC

clone_size: few
v_call: TRBV25-1
j_call: TRBJ1-1
d_call: TRBD1
cdr3_aa: CASSEGQGWTEAFF
cdr3_nt: TGTGCCAGCAGTGAGGGACAGGGTTGGACTGAAGCTTTCTTT

clone_size: NA
v_call: TRBV2
j_call: TRBJ1-2
d_call: NA
cdr3_aa: CASSVGWVEGYTF
cdr3_nt: TGTGCCAGCAGTGTTGGGTGGGTGGAGGGCTACACCTTC

clone_size: NA
v_call: TRBV5-1
j_call: TRBJ2-3
d_call: TRBD2
cdr3_aa: CASSPSGTSADTQYF
cdr3_nt: TGCGCCAGCAGCCCATCCGGGACTAGCGCAGATACGCAGTATTTT

clone_size: NA
v_call: TRBV7-2
j_call: TRBJ2-3
d_call: TRBD2
cdr3_aa: CASSPRGGSGTSGSDTQYF
cdr3_nt: TGTGCCAGCAGCCCCCGCGGAGGGTCGGGGACTAGCGGGTCAGATACGCAGTATTTT

clone_size: once
v_call: TRBV7-2
j_call: TRBJ1-5
d_call: TRBD1
cdr3_aa: CASSVGQGAHQPQHF
cdr3_nt: TGTGCCAGCAGCGTGGGACAGGGGGCTCATCAGCCCCAGCATTTT

clone_size: many
v_call: TRBV6-5
j_call: TRBJ1-2
d_call: TRBD1
cdr3_aa: CASRTGQTYGYTF
cdr3_nt: TGTGCCAGCAGAACGGGACAGACCTATGGCTACACCTTC

clone_size: once
v_call: TRBV19
j_call: TRBJ2-7
d_call: TRBD1
cdr3_aa: CASSKGTGTYEQYF
cdr3_nt: TGTGCCAGTAGTAAGGGGACAGGGACCTACGAGCAGTACTTC

clone_size: NA
v_call: TRBV23-1
j_call: TRBJ1-6
d_call: NA
cdr3_aa: CASSCMDTRGMEPLHF
cdr3_nt: TGCGCCAGCAGTTGCATGGACACCCGAGGAATGGAACCCCTCCACTTT

clone_size: NA
v_call: TRBV6-6
j_call: TRBJ2-2
d_call: NA
cdr3_aa: CASSSGLGGSTGELFF
cdr3_nt: TGTGCCAGCAGTTCCGGACTCGGTGGATCCACCGGGGAGCTGTTTTTT

clone_size: NA
v_call: TRBV18
j_call: TRBJ1-1
d_call: TRBD1
cdr3_aa: CASSSLGQGTEAFF
cdr3_nt: TGTGCCAGCTCGTCCTTGGGACAGGGCACTGAAGCTTTCTTT

clone_size: NA
v_call: TRBV28
j_call: TRBJ1-2
d_call: NA
cdr3_aa: CASTPQGSRYGYTF
cdr3_nt: TGTGCCAGCACTCCTCAGGGGTCGCGCTATGGCTACACCTTC

clone_size: few
v_call: TRBV10-1
j_call: TRBJ2-3
d_call: TRBD2
cdr3_aa: CASSESTLAGASQYF
cdr3_nt: TGCGCCAGCAGTGAGTCGACGTTAGCGGGAGCCTCGCAGTATTTT

clone_size: NA
v_call: TRBV5-1
j_call: TRBJ2-5
d_call: NA
cdr3_aa: CASSLISGQETQYF
cdr3_nt: TGCGCCAGCAGCTTGATTAGCGGACAAGAGACCCAGTACTTC

clone_size: NA
v_call: TRBV19
j_call: TRBJ2-5
d_call: NA
cdr3_aa: CASSMPNEFETQYF
cdr3_nt: TGTGCCAGTAGTATGCCGAACGAGTTCGAGACCCAGTACTTC

clone_size: NA
v_call: TRBV11-2
j_call: TRBJ2-5
d_call: NA
cdr3_aa: CASSLGFLRGSQETQYF
cdr3_nt: TGTGCCAGCAGCTTGGGCTTCTTACGGGGGAGCCAAGAGACCCAGTACTTC

clone_size: NA
v_call: TRBV7-6
j_call: TRBJ2-7
d_call: TRBD1
cdr3_aa: CASSLALGTGAYEQYF
cdr3_nt: TGTGCCAGCAGCTTAGCGCTTGGGACAGGGGCCTACGAGCAGTACTTC

clone_size: NA
v_call: TRBV6-2/TRBV6-3
j_call: TRBJ2-1
d_call: NA
cdr3_aa: CASSYLYNEQFF
cdr3_nt: TGTGCCAGCAGTTACCTCTACAATGAGCAGTTCTTC

clone_size: NA
v_call: TRBV27
j_call: TRBJ1-5
d_call: NA
cdr3_aa: CASSPRAGRTEPQHF
cdr3_nt: TGTGCCAGCAGCCCCAGAGCAGGGCGGACGGAGCCCCAGCATTTT

clone_size: NA
v_call: TRBV27
j_call: TRBJ1-6
d_call: TRBD1
cdr3_aa: CASGPGQGIRNSPLHF
cdr3_nt: TGTGCCAGCGGTCCGGGACAGGGAATCAGAAATTCACCCCTCCACTTT

clone_size: NA
v_call: TRBV4-2
j_call: TRBJ1-1
d_call: TRBD1
cdr3_aa: CASSQDRGQLSTEAFF
cdr3_nt: TGTGCCAGCAGCCAAGACCGGGGACAGTTATCGACTGAAGCTTTCTTT

clone_size: NA
v_call: TRBV7-9
j_call: TRBJ1-3
d_call: TRBD1
cdr3_aa: CASSLGQSSGNTIYF
cdr3_nt: TGTGCCAGCAGCTTGGGACAGAGCTCTGGAAACACCATATATTTT

clone_size: once
v_call: TRBV3-1/TRBV3-2
j_call: TRBJ2-3
d_call: NA
cdr3_aa: CASSQYGGGTDTQYF
cdr3_nt: TGTGCCAGCAGCCAATACGGGGGTGGCACAGATACGCAGTATTTT

clone_size: NA
v_call: TRBV9
j_call: TRBJ2-2
d_call: TRBD2
cdr3_aa: CASSRELADNTGELFF
cdr3_nt: TGTGCCAGCAGCCGAGAACTAGCGGACAACACCGGGGAGCTGTTTTTT

clone_size: NA
v_call: TRBV4-2
j_call: TRBJ2-6
d_call: NA
cdr3_aa: CASSQETSGSGANVLTF
cdr3_nt: TGTGCCAGCAGCCAAGAAACCTCGGGTTCTGGGGCCAACGTCCTGACTTTC

clone_size: NA
v_call: TRBV29-1
j_call: TRBJ1-2
d_call: TRBD1
cdr3_aa: CSVERQGHYYGYTF
cdr3_nt: TGCAGCGTTGAGCGACAGGGGCACTACTATGGCTACACCTTC

clone_size: few
v_call: TRBV6-5
j_call: TRBJ2-7
d_call: TRBD2
cdr3_aa: CASSQGASGSQYF
cdr3_nt: TGTGCCAGCAGCCAGGGGGCTAGCGGGAGTCAGTACTTC

clone_size: once
v_call: TRBV30
j_call: TRBJ2-2
d_call: TRBD1
cdr3_aa: CAWLTGGAVGELFF
cdr3_nt: TGTGCCTGGTTAACAGGGGGCGCGGTCGGGGAGCTGTTTTTT

clone_size: NA
v_call: TRBV6-5
j_call: TRBJ1-1
d_call: NA
cdr3_aa: CASRTGLLNTEAFF
cdr3_nt: TGTGCCAGCAGGACCGGACTCCTGAACACTGAAGCTTTCTTT

clone_size: NA
v_call: TRBV2
j_call: TRBJ2-7
d_call: TRBD2
cdr3_aa: CASSAFRAGGTGEQYF
cdr3_nt: TGTGCCAGCAGCGCCTTTCGTGCGGGGGGTACTGGTGAGCAGTACTTC

clone_size: NA
v_call: TRBV6-6
j_call: TRBJ2-7
d_call: NA
cdr3_aa: CASSRPGDGSYEQYF
cdr3_nt: TGTGCCAGCAGTCGCCCAGGCGACGGTTCCTACGAGCAGTACTTC

clone_size: NA
v_call: TRBV18
j_call: TRBJ2-5
d_call: NA
cdr3_aa: CASSPSAPPSGTQYF
cdr3_nt: TGTGCCAGCTCACCTTCCGCGCCACCTTCGGGGACCCAGTACTTC

clone_size: NA
v_call: TRBV28
j_call: TRBJ2-7
d_call: NA
cdr3_aa: CASRTQGGDSYEQYF
cdr3_nt: TGTGCCAGCAGAACACAGGGGGGGGATTCCTACGAGCAGTACTTC

clone_size: NA
v_call: TRBV4-1
j_call: TRBJ2-7
d_call: TRBD1
cdr3_aa: CASSQVLGTGPGEQYF
cdr3_nt: TGCGCCAGCAGCCAAGTCCTGGGGACAGGGCCAGGCGAGCAGTACTTC

clone_size: once
v_call: TRBV19
j_call: TRBJ1-1
d_call: NA
cdr3_aa: CASFSGRGAGTEAFF
cdr3_nt: TGTGCCAGTTTCTCTGGGAGAGGCGCGGGCACTGAAGCTTTCTTT

clone_size: once
v_call: TRBV15
j_call: TRBJ1-5
d_call: NA
cdr3_aa: CATSRGREGNQPQHF
cdr3_nt: TGTGCCACCAGCAGGGGCAGGGAAGGCAATCAGCCCCAGCATTTT

clone_size: NA
v_call: TRBV11-1
j_call: TRBJ2-7
d_call: TRBD2
cdr3_aa: CASSSSSGLLGEQYF
cdr3_nt: TGTGCCAGCAGCTCCTCTAGCGGCCTTCTGGGGGAGCAGTACTTC

clone_size: NA
v_call: TRBV5-6
j_call: TRBJ2-3
d_call: NA
cdr3_aa: CASSAKDTQYF
cdr3_nt: TGTGCCAGCAGCGCGAAGGATACGCAGTATTTT